Following are 24 T cell receptor beta chains from one sample sequenced in a study of T cells after yellow fever vaccination. In TCRdb, the 5' RACE reads were re-called with MiXCR into one record per CDR3 protein. The repertoire includes about 340,000 distinct CDR3 sequences, 8.7% of them detected once, and roughly 17% sits in the top ten. The starting material was PBMCs, obtained on the day of the first yellow fever vaccination. The receptors come from a man in his late teens or twenties who received the YFV17D yellow fever vaccine.

This clonotype was recorded at least ten times. The chain links TRBV4-1 to TRBJ2-1; 10 bases map to TRBD2. The CDR3 runs to 16 residues. V shed 0 bases and J 9 bases; nucleotides not matched to a gene: 8. Germline CDR1 and CDR2: MGHRA and YSYEKL. This CDR3 is CASSQEAAGGPGEQFF. The CDR3 DNA is TGCGCCAGCAGCCAAGAGGCAGCGGGGGGGCCTGGTGAGCAGTTCTTC.

In this sample, this clonotype turned up a few times. This chain joins TRBV12-3 or TRBV12-4 and TRBJ2-2; D gene ambiguous. This CDR3 has 14 residues. V shed 4 bases and J shed 0 bases, with 6 bases lying between them. The chain's CDR3 is CASSYPPNTGELFF. The DNA for the CDR3 is TGTGCCAGCAGTTACCCGCCGAACACCGGGGAGCTGTTTTTT.

This clonotype was observed a single time. The chain couples TRBV15 to TRBJ2-7, with D perhaps matching TRBD1 (5 bases). The CDR3 loop spans 14 amino acids. The germline V and J ends were trimmed by 1 base and 4 bases, with 11 bases remaining between them. Per the germline V gene, CDR1 is LNHNV and CDR2 is YYDKDF (reference sequence). The CDR3 reads CATSRGRQGYEQYF. CDR3 bases: TGTGCCACCAGCAGAGGTCGGCAGGGATACGAGCAGTACTTC. The full variable domain, rest sourced from reference TRBV15 and TRBJ2-7, is DAMVIQNPRYQVTQFGKPVTLSCSQTLNHNVMYWYQQKSSQAPKLLFHYYDKDFNNEADTPDNFQSRRPNTSFCFLDIRSPGLGDTAMYLCATSRGRQGYEQYFGPGTRLTVT.

CDR3 bases: TGCAGTGCTACCCTCGGGGCAGATCCGACCTATGGCTACACCTTC. This codes for CSATLGADPTYGYTF. This chain links TRBV20-1 with TRBJ1-2; weak D call: TRBD1 (5 bases). The CDR3 spans 15 residues. The ends were cut back, 4 bases at V and 4 bases at J, with 19 bases in the middle. Germline CDR1 and CDR2: DFQATT and SNEGSKA (reference sequence).

In its sample, this clonotype was seen many times. The chain is built from TRBV7-2 and TRBJ2-1, with a weak D call TRBD1 (5 bases). Trimming removed 5 bases from V and 0 bases from J, with 8 bases in between. The CDR3 extends over 14 amino acids. Germline assignment: CDR1 SGHTA and CDR2 FQGNSA. In DNA form, the CDR3 reads TGTGCCAGCAGCCGACAGACCTCCTACAATGAGCAGTTCTTC. This codes for CASSRQTSYNEQFF. Combining the CDR3 with reference TRBV7-2 and TRBJ2-1 gives the whole variable domain GAGVSQSPSNKVTEKGKDVELRCDPISGHTALYWYRQSLGQGLEFLIYFQGNSAPDKSGLPSDRFSAERTGGSVSTLTIQRTQQEDSAVYLCASSRQTSYNEQFFGPGTRLTVL.

This clonotype has a handful of counts. V gene TRBV5-1 combines with J gene TRBJ2-3; the match to TRBD2 covers 8 bases. Per germline, CDR1 SGHRS and CDR2 YFSETQ. CDR3 length: 12 residues. With 6 bases clipped from V and 6 bases from J, the junction kept 3 bases outside the gene matches. The CDR3 is CASNGGADTQYF. CDR3 DNA: TGCGCCAGCAACGGGGGGGCGGATACGCAGTATTTT.

The genes are TRBV11-2 and TRBJ2-7, with D perhaps matching TRBD1 (5 bases). This CDR3 is 14 amino acids long. Trimming pared 7 bases from V and 4 bases from J, leaving 17 bases between. The germline CDR1 and CDR2 sequences are SGHAT and FQNNGV. The CDR3 DNA is TGTGCCAGCACCAGAGCCGGGCAGGGATACGAGCAGTACTTC. As protein: CASTRAGQGYEQYF.

This clonotype has more than one count but fewer than ten. The V call is TRBV28, the J call TRBJ1-4, with D hard to call. Trimming removed 3 bases from V and 7 bases from J, with 15 bases in between. Germline V gene data show CDR1 as MDHEN and CDR2 as SYDVKM. CDR3 length equals 15 residues. This CDR3 is CASSFWGDASEKLFF. In DNA form, the CDR3 reads TGTGCCAGCAGTTTTTGGGGTGACGCGAGTGAAAAACTGTTTTTT.

This clonotype was seen only a few times. This rearrangement joins TRBV7-3 to TRBJ2-2; either TRBD1 or TRBD2 may supply D (6 bases each). The CDR3 has 13 amino acids. The V end was cut by 4 bases, the J end by 9 bases, with 12 bases between. Germline CDR1 and CDR2: SGHTA and FQGTGA. This chain's CDR3 is CASSSRGARELFF. The CDR3 DNA is TGTGCCAGCAGCTCGAGGGGGGCGAGGGAGCTGTTTTTT.

This clonotype appeared a few times. The rearrangement joins TRBV15 to TRBJ2-1, with TRBD2 identical over 12 bases. Unmatched junction bases numbered 2, after V lost 1 base and J lost 7 bases. Germline values: CDR1 LNHNV, CDR2 YYDKDF (reference sequence). The CDR3 is made up of 15 amino acids. CDR3 DNA sequence: TGTGCCACCAGCAGAGGACTAGCGGGGGTTAATGAGCAGTTCTTC. It codes for CATSRGLAGVNEQFF.

The sample holds many counts of this clonotype. The gene calls are TRBV4-3 and TRBJ2-3; D not certain. The V end lost 0 bases, the J end lost 4 bases, and 8 bases lay between the germline ends. CDR3 length equals 14 residues. The germline gives CDR1 LGHNA, CDR2 YSLEER. The CDR3 nucleotides read TGCGCCAGCAGCCAAGATAACAGCGCAGATACGCAGTATTTT. Protein: CASSQDNSADTQYF.

CDR3 sequence reads: CASSPVGSVYEQYF. CDR3 DNA: TGTGCCAGCAGCCCCGTTGGGTCCGTCTACGAGCAGTACTTC. The rearrangement uses TRBV7-6 and TRBJ2-7; D not certain. Trimming shortened V by 5 bases and J by 3 bases, and 14 bases separated the two germline ends. The CDR3 loop spans 14 amino acids. Looked up from germline, CDR1 is SGHVS and CDR2 is FNYEAQ.

This clonotype was found a few times. The chain joins TRBV12-3 or TRBV12-4 to TRBJ1-1; possible D gene TRBD1, 5 bases. The CDR3 length is 11 residues. The V gene lost 5 bases and the J gene lost 8 bases, with 9 bases spanning the gap. CDR3 protein: CASSAGPEAFF. For the CDR3, the DNA is TGTGCCAGCAGTGCGGGACCCGAAGCTTTCTTT.

V gene TRBV4-3 combines with J gene TRBJ2-5, with 8 bases that match TRBD2. Germline V gene sequence: CDR1 LGHNA, CDR2 YSLEER. The CDR3 runs 17 residues. Trimming removed 0 bases from V and 3 bases from J; junction bases left unmatched: 9. CDR3 coding DNA: TGCGCCAGCAGCCAAGATAGGGGCGGGGGGACGGAAGAGACCCAGTACTTC. Its protein is CASSQDRGGGTEETQYF.

This clonotype was seen at least ten times. The chain is built from TRBV7-2 and TRBJ1-1; 7 bases agree with TRBD1. Trimming at V came to 3 bases and at J to 4 bases, leaving 5 bases not matched to a gene. CDR3 length equals 14 residues. Germline loops: CDR1 SGHTA, CDR2 FQGNSA. This CDR3 is CASSLRQGVTEAFF. CDR3 coding DNA: TGTGCCAGCAGCTTGAGACAGGGTGTCACTGAAGCTTTCTTT.

At least ten counts were recorded for this clonotype. The J gene is TRBJ2-5, the V gene TRBV5-1, with D perhaps matching TRBD1 or TRBD2 (5 bases each). Germline CDR1 is SGHRS and CDR2 is YFSETQ. The CDR3 sequence is 14 residues long. Trimming cost V 4 bases and J 2 bases, with 12 bases left between them. In DNA, the CDR3 is TGCGCCAGCAGCCCGGGACCGCGGCAAGAGACCCAGTACTTC. Its protein is CASSPGPRQETQYF.

This clonotype was seen only a few times. CDR3 nucleotides: TGTGCCAGCTCACTGGGGACAGGAACCTACAATGAGCAGTTCTTC. This gives the protein CASSLGTGTYNEQFF. This rearrangement joins TRBV18 to TRBJ2-1, with 8 bases fitting TRBD1. The CDR3 covers 15 residues. Germline CDR1 and CDR2: KGHSH and LQKENI. The V and J ends lost 4 bases and 2 bases, in that order; junction bases with no gene match: 4. The full variable domain, completed using reference TRBV18 and TRBJ2-1, is NAGVMQNPRHLVRRRGQEARLRCSPMKGHSHVYWYRQLPEEGLKFMVYLQKENIIDESGMPKERFSAEFPKEGPSILRIQQVVRGDSAAYFCASSLGTGTYNEQFFGPGTRLTVL.

J is TRBJ1-2 and V is TRBV5-1; D is ambiguous. From germline, CDR1 is SGHRS and CDR2 YFSETQ. This CDR3 region has 13 residues. Trimming shortened V by 3 bases and J by 9 bases, and 15 bases separated the two germline ends. This CDR3 is CASSSDYPGSYTF. CDR3 nucleotide sequence: TGCGCCAGCAGCTCCGATTACCCGGGGAGCTACACCTTC.

The chain is built from TRBV25-1 and TRBJ2-7; TRBD1 aligns across 9 bases. CDR3 length equals 16 residues. Germline assignment: CDR1 MGHDK and CDR2 SYGVNS. V lost 5 bases to trimming and J lost 1 base; unmatched junction nucleotides: 9. The CDR3 coding sequence is TGTGCCAGCAGTCCTACACCGGGACAGGGATCCTACGAGCAGTACTTC. Translation: CASSPTPGQGSYEQYF.

The chain carries TRBV7-9 and TRBJ1-6, with 7 bases matching TRBD1. CDR1 is SEHNR, CDR2 FQNEAQ, per germline (reference sequence). The CDR3 is 15 amino acids. Trimming at V came to 2 bases and at J to 9 bases, leaving 7 bases not matched to a gene. In DNA, the CDR3 is TGTGCCAGCAGCTTACGACAGGGTAATACTTCACCCCTCCACTTT. Translated: CASSLRQGNTSPLHF.

This chain links TRBV7-2 with TRBJ2-3; D may be TRBD1 (5 bases). The germline V gene encodes CDR1 SGHTA and CDR2 FQGNSA. V dropped 4 bases and J dropped 5 bases, with 19 bases sitting between them. This CDR3 is 16 amino acids long. CDR3 sequence (DNA): TGTGCCAGCAGCTCCCAACCCCCATCTAGGGGAGATACGCAGTATTTT. Encoded protein: CASSSQPPSRGDTQYF.

The table lists this clonotype with a few counts. The chain has TRBV18 and TRBJ2-7; no clear D. The germline CDR1 and CDR2 sequences are KGHSH and LQKENI. This CDR3 has 15 residues. The ends were cut back, 2 bases at V and 0 bases at J, with 11 bases in the middle. The CDR3 nucleotides are TGTGCCAGCTCACCAGGGCGTAATTACTCCTACGAGCAGTACTTC. Protein sequence: CASSPGRNYSYEQYF.

This clonotype has more than one count but fewer than ten. The CDR3 nucleotides read TGCGCCAGCAGCCGGTCCATTCCTAGGGAGACCCAGTACTTC. It encodes CASSRSIPRETQYF. The rearrangement joins TRBV5-1 to TRBJ2-5; D gene ambiguous. The CDR3 runs to 14 residues. Trimming removed 4 bases from V and 5 bases from J, with 15 bases in between. Per germline, CDR1 SGHRS and CDR2 YFSETQ.

This clonotype showed up many times. The chain links TRBV5-1 to TRBJ2-2; 10 positions match TRBD1. In germline, CDR1 is SGHRS, CDR2 YFSETQ. V shed 2 bases, J shed 4 bases, and the junction held 5 bases outside the gene matches. This CDR3 is 16 amino acids long. CDR3 nucleotide sequence: TGCGCCAGCAGCTTAGCCGGGACAGGGGCCACCGGGGAGCTGTTTTTT. Translating gives CASSLAGTGATGELFF.